The 21 T cell receptor beta chains listed next were all sequenced from one sample in a study of cytomegalovirus exposure and HLA in healthy donors. The PCR made use of 60 Vbeta and 13 Jbeta primers. Assay: immunoSEQ multiplex PCR; the TCRdb copy retains only in-frame clones and omits some. The table has 200,000 to 250,000 clones, around 80% seen once. The sample was PBMCs. These receptors were taken from a woman between 55 and 75 years old in good health and CMV-seropositive.

The rearrangement joins TRBV7-7 to TRBJ2-7; 7 bases align to TRBD1. Germline CDR1 SSHAT, CDR2 FNYEAQ (reference sequence). The CDR3 loop spans 13 amino acids. Trimming cost V 8 bases and J 2 bases; bases outside gene matches: 6. This CDR3 reads CASATGTAYEQYF. The CDR3 DNA reads TGTGCCAGCGCTACCGGGACAGCCTACGAGCAGTACTTC. The whole variable domain, remainder taken from reference TRBV7-7 and TRBJ2-7, is GAGVSQSPRYKVTKRGQDVTLRCDPISSHATLYWYQQALGQGPEFLTYFNYEAQPDKSGLPSDRFSAERPEGSISTLTIQRTEQRDSAMYRCASATGTAYEQYFGPGTRLTVT.

This sequence joins TRBV19 and TRBJ1-4, with 7 bases identical to TRBD1. The CDR3 has 14 amino acids. The junction had 6 bases not matched to a gene; V was cut back by 4 bases and J by 7 bases. The germline gives CDR1 LNHDA, CDR2 SQIVND (reference sequence). The CDR3 DNA reads as TGTGCCAGTAGTAGAGACAGGGTAGGTGAAAAACTGTTTTTT. Translating gives CASSRDRVGEKLFF.

This rearrangement joins TRBV5-8 to TRBJ1-5; TRBD1 aligns across 7 bases. This CDR3 is built from 14 residues. Germline V gene data show CDR1 as SGHTS and CDR2 as YDEGEE. V lost 3 bases and J lost 4; bases outside the gene matches: 4. The CDR3 DNA follows: TGTGCCAGCAGCTACGACAGGGATAATCAGCCCCAGCATTTT. This encodes CASSYDRDNQPQHF.

This clone was seen more than once but under ten times. V is TRBV28 and J is TRBJ1-2, with D maybe TRBD1 (5 bases). The CDR3 has 13 amino acids. Germline V lookup: CDR1 MDHEN, CDR2 SYDVKM. V was shortened by 6 bases and J by 3 bases, with 11 bases between the two germline ends. The DNA of the CDR3 is TGTGCCAGCAGCCCGGGGGGGGACTATGGCTACACCTTC. Amino acids: CASSPGGDYGYTF.

The genes are TRBV7-9 and TRBJ1-1; D ambiguous. The CDR3 loop spans 14 amino acids. The V end lost 2 bases, the J end lost 2 bases, and 9 bases lay between the germline ends. Germline values: CDR1 SEHNR, CDR2 FQNEAQ (reference sequence). This chain's CDR3 is CASSLWAANTEAFF. CDR3 nucleotides: TGTGCCAGCAGCTTATGGGCAGCTAACACTGAAGCTTTCTTT. Complete variable domain (other parts from reference TRBV7-9 and TRBJ1-1): DTGVSQNPRHKITKRGQNVTFRCDPISEHNRLYWYRQTLGQGPEFLTYFQNEAQLEKSRLLSDRFSAERPKGSFSTLEIQRTEQGDSAMYLCASSLWAANTEAFFGQGTRLTVV.

The CDR3 reads CASRRNGQYSVEQYF. CDR3 coding DNA: TGTGCCAGCAGGCGTAACGGACAGTATTCGGTAGAGCAGTACTTC. V usage is TRBV28 and J usage is TRBJ2-5, with D maybe TRBD1 (6 bases). Germline V gene sequence: CDR1 MDHEN, CDR2 SYDVKM. The V end was cut by 6 bases, the J end by 11 bases, with 25 bases between. The CDR3 has 15 amino acids.

The chain joins TRBV28 to TRBJ1-2; 8 bases agree with TRBD1. The V segment lost 11 bases and the J segment 3 bases; nucleotides outside the gene matches: 17. The CDR3 contains 16 residues. Germline lookup yields CDR1 MDHEN and CDR2 SYDVKM. CDR3 nucleotides: TGTGCCGCTATAGGACAGAAATCGACAGGGGACTATGGCTACACCTTC. Its translation: CAAIGQKSTGDYGYTF.

For this clone: Other DNA variants within this sample encode the same CDR3. This rearrangement joins TRBV12-5 to TRBJ2-7; D ambiguous. CDR3 length equals 16 residues. The V gene's germline CDR1 is LGHNT and CDR2 FRNRAP. With 4 bases removed from V and 3 bases from J, the gap between germline ends came to 19 bases. As DNA, the CDR3 is TGTGCTAGTGGTTCCCATTCGAGGCAGCTCCTCTACGAGCAGTACTTC. It codes for CASGSHSRQLLYEQYF. Full variable domain (outside the CDR3, taken from reference TRBV12-5 and TRBJ2-7): DARVTQTPRHKVTEMGQEVTMRCQPILGHNTVFWYRQTMMQGLELLAYFRNRAPLDDSGMPKDRFSAEMPDATLATLKIQPSEPRDSAVYFCASGSHSRQLLYEQYFGPGTRLTVT.

The chain uses TRBV5-1 and TRBJ1-2; 7 bases match TRBD1. The length of the CDR3 is 14 residues. CDR1 SGHRS and CDR2 YFSETQ come from the germline V gene. V lost 3 bases, J lost 2 bases, and 4 bases stayed unmatched. CDR3 DNA: TGCGCCAGCAGCTCACAGGGGCCGAACTATGGCTACACCTTC. Amino acid sequence: CASSSQGPNYGYTF.

CDR3 nucleotides: TGTGCCAGCAGTGCTCAGGGACAGGCCCTTGGGGGCTACACCTTC. Its protein is CASSAQGQALGGYTF. This chain connects TRBV6-4 to TRBJ1-2, with 8 nucleotides matching TRBD1. V shed 4 bases, J shed 8 bases, and the junction held 12 bases outside the gene matches. Germline V gene lookup returns CDR1 MRHNA and CDR2 SNTAGT. CDR3 length: 15 residues.

The chain carries TRBV7-9 and TRBJ1-6, with D unresolved. The CDR3 length is 16 residues. CDR1 SEHNR and CDR2 FQNEAQ come from the germline V gene (reference sequence). The V and J ends lost 5 bases and 15 bases respectively, with 26 bases between them. In DNA form, the CDR3 reads TGTGCCAGCAGCCTCCAGTGGGCCGGGAGCTCTCTGGACCTCCACTTT. Translation: CASSLQWAGSSLDLHF.

This clone was recorded once. The chain combines TRBV10-3 with TRBJ2-3; D uncertain. CDR1 and CDR2 (germline): ENHRY, SYGVKD. This CDR3 is built from 12 residues. With 2 bases removed from V and 5 bases from J, the gap between germline ends came to 5 bases. The CDR3 region is CAISERLDTQYF. CDR3 sequence (DNA): TGTGCCATCAGTGAGCGTCTAGATACGCAGTATTTT.

This chain uses TRBV5-1 with TRBJ2-7; 11 bases line up with TRBD2. Germline CDR1 is SGHRS and CDR2 is YFSETQ. The CDR3 is 16 residues long. Trimming took 4 bases from V and 2 from J; bases not matched to a gene: 8. In nucleotides, the CDR3 is TGCGCCAGCAGCCGCACTAGCGGGGGTTCAACCTACGAGCAGTACTTC. Translating it yields CASSRTSGGSTYEQYF. The full variable domain, rest sourced from reference TRBV5-1 and TRBJ2-7, is KAGVTQTPRYLIKTRGQQVTLSCSPISGHRSVSWYQQTPGQGLQFLFEYFSETQRNKGNFPGRFSGRQFSNSRSEMNVSTLELGDSALYLCASSRTSGGSTYEQYFGPGTRLTVT.

This sequence joins TRBV19 and TRBJ2-1; 8 bases agree with TRBD2. CDR1 is LNHDA, CDR2 SQIVND, per germline (reference sequence). This CDR3 comprises 14 residues. The V segment lost 4 bases and the J segment 2 bases; nucleotides outside the gene matches: 1. In DNA form, the CDR3 reads TGTGCCAGTAGTAGCGGGAGGACCTACAATGAGCAGTTCTTC. Protein sequence: CASSSGRTYNEQFF. The full variable domain, in which reference TRBV19 and TRBJ2-1 provide the parts outside the CDR3, is DGGITQSPKYLFRKEGQNVTLSCEQNLNHDAMYWYRQDPGQGLRLIYYSQIVNDFQKGDIAEGYSVSREKKESFPLTVTSAQKNPTAFYLCASSSGRTYNEQFFGPGTRLTVL.

This clone has just one count. The chain joins TRBV18 to TRBJ1-4; no clear D gene. Germline CDR1 is KGHSH and CDR2 is LQKENI. The CDR3 is made up of 14 amino acids. V lost 3 bases to trimming and J lost 0 bases, with 5 bases between them. This CDR3 is CASSPSSTNEKLFF. CDR3 in DNA: TGTGCCAGCTCACCCTCCTCAACTAATGAAAAACTGTTTTTT. The full variable domain, with the rest looked up from reference TRBV18 and TRBJ1-4, is NAGVMQNPRHLVRRRGQEARLRCSPMKGHSHVYWYRQLPEEGLKFMVYLQKENIIDESGMPKERFSAEFPKEGPSILRIQQVVRGDSAAYFCASSPSSTNEKLFFGSGTQLSVL.

The chain joins TRBV10-3 to TRBJ2-1, with 10 bases aligning to TRBD2. This CDR3 has 18 residues. Trimming removed 2 bases from V and 5 bases from J; junction bases left unmatched: 12. Per germline, CDR1 ENHRY and CDR2 SYGVKD. The CDR3 DNA sequence: TGTGCCATCAGTGAGCCCCCTAGCGGGGGCCCCCCACACAATGAGCAGTTCTTC. Its protein product is CAISEPPSGGPPHNEQFF.

The chain carries TRBV9 and TRBJ2-5; tentatively, D is TRBD1 (5 bases). With 0 bases removed from V and 4 bases from J, the gap between germline ends came to 10 bases. The CDR3 consists of 14 residues. Germline CDR1 and CDR2: SGDLS and YYNGEE. The CDR3 sequence is CASSVAWQGETQYF. For the CDR3, the DNA is TGTGCCAGCAGCGTAGCTTGGCAGGGAGAGACCCAGTACTTC. Based on the CDR3 plus reference TRBV9 and TRBJ2-5, the full variable domain is DSGVTQTPKHLITATGQRVTLRCSPRSGDLSVYWYQQSLDQGLQFLIQYYNGEERAKGNILERFSAQQFPDLHSELNLSSLELGDSALYFCASSVAWQGETQYFGPGTRLLVL.

V and J are TRBV7-3 and TRBJ2-7, with 8 bases fitting TRBD2. The trim removed 6 bases at V and 6 bases at J, leaving 7 bases unmatched. Germline CDR1 is SGHTA and CDR2 is FQGTGA. This CDR3 comprises 13 residues. CDR3 bases: TGTGCCAGCAGTCTTGCCGGGGGGGGCGAGCAGTACTTC. It encodes CASSLAGGGEQYF. Complete variable domain (other parts from reference TRBV7-3 and TRBJ2-7): GAGVSQTPSNKVTEKGKYVELRCDPISGHTALYWYRQSLGQGPEFLIYFQGTGAADDSGLPNDRFFAVRPEGSVSTLKIQRTERGDSAVYLCASSLAGGGEQYFGPGTRLTVT.

CDR3 loop: CASSAGTSGAYNEQFF. In nucleotides, the CDR3 is TGTGCCAGCAGTGCCGGGACTAGCGGGGCCTACAATGAGCAGTTCTTC. This chain connects TRBV6-4 to TRBJ2-1; 13 positions agree with TRBD2. Germline trimming cut 4 bases from V and 2 bases from J; bases unmatched to any gene: 2. The CDR3 totals 16 residues. Germline CDR1 and CDR2: MRHNA and SNTAGT.

The V call is TRBV6-5, the J call TRBJ1-2; D call uncertain. This CDR3 comprises 16 residues. Germline V gives CDR1 MNHEY, CDR2 SVGAGI. Trimming removed 4 bases from V and 2 bases from J, with 17 bases in between. The CDR3 spells CASSWTGAGRNYGYTF. The CDR3 DNA is TGTGCCAGCAGTTGGACCGGAGCCGGGAGAAACTATGGCTACACCTTC.

V usage is TRBV6-5 and J usage is TRBJ2-5; 7 nucleotides line up with TRBD2. The DNA end is more similar to TRBJ2-7, so the J call may be wrong. The length of the CDR3 is 15 residues. The germline V gene encodes CDR1 MNHEY and CDR2 SVGAGI. CDR3 in amino acids: CASSYTRSGTYEQYF. The CDR3 DNA is TGTGCCAGCAGTTACACCAGGAGCGGGACCTACGAGCAGTACTTC.